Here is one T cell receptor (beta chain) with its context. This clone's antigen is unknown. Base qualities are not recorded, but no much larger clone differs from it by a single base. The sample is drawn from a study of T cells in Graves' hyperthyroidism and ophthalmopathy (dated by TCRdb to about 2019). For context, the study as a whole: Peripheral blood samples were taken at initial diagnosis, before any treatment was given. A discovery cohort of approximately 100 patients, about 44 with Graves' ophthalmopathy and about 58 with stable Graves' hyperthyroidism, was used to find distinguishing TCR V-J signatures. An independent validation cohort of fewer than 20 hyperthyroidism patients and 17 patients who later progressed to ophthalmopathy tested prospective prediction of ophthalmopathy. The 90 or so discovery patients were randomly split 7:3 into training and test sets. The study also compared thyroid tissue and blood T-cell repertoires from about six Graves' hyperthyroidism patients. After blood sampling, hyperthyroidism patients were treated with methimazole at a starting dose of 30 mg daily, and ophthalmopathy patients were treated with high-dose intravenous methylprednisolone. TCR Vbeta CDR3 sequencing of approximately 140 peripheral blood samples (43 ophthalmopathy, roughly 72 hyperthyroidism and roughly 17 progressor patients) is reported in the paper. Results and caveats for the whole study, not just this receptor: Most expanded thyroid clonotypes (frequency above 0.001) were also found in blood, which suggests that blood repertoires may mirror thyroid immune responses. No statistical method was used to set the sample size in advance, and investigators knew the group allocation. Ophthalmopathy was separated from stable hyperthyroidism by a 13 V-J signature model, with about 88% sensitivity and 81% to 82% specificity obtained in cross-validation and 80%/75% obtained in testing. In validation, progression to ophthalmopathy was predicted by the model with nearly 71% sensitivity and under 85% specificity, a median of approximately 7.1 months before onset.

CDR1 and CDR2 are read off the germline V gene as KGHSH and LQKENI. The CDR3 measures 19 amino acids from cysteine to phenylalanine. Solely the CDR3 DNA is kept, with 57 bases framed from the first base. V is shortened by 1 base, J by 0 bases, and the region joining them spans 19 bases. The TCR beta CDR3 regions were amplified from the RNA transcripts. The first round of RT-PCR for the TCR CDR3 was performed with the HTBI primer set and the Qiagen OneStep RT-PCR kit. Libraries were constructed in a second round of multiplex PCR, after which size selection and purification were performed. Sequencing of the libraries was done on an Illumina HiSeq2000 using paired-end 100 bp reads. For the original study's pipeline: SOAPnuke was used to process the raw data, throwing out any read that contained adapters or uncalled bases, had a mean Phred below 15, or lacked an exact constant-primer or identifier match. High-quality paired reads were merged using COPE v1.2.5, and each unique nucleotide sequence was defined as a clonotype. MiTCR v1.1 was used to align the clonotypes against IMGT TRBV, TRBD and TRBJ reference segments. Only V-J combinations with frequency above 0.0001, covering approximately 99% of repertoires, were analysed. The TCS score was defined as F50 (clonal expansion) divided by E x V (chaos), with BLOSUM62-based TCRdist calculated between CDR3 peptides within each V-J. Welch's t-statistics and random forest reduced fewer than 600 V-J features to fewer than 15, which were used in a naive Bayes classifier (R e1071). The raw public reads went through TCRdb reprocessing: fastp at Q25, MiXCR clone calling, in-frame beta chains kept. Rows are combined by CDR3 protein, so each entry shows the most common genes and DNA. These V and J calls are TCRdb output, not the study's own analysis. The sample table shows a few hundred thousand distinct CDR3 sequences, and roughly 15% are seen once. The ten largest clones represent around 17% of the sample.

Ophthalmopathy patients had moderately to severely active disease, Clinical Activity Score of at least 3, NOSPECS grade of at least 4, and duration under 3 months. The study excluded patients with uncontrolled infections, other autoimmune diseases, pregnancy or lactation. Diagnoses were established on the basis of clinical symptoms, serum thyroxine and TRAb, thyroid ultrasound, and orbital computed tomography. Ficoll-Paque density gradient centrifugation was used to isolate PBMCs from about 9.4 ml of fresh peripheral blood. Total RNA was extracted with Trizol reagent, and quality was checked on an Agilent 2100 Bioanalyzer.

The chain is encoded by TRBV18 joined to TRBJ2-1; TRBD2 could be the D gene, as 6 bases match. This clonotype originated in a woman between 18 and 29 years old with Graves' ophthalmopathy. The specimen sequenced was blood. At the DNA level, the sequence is TGTGCCAGCTCACCACGGCTTTTCGGGGGAGTTACCTCCTACAATGAGCAGTTCTTC. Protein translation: CASSPRLFGGVTSYNEQFF.